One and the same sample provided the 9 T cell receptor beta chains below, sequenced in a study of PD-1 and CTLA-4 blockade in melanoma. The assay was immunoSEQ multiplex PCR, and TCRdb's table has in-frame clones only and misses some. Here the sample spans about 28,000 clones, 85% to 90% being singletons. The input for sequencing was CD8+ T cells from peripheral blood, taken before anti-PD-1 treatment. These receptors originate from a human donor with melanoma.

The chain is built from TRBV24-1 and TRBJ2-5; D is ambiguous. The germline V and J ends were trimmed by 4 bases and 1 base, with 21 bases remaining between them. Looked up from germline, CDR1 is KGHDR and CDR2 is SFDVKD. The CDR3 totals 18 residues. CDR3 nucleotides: TGTGCCACCAGTGAGCCCGGTCGGCTCAATGGAGTCCAAGAGACCCAGTACTTC. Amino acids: CATSEPGRLNGVQETQYF.

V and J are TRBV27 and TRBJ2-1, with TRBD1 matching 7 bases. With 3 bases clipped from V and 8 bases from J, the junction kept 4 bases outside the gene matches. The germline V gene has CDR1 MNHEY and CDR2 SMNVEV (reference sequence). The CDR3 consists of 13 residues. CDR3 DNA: TGTGCCAGCAGTTTCGGGACAGAGTATGAGCAGTTCTTC. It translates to CASSFGTEYEQFF.

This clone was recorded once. The CDR3 reads CAWSAGTGATNEKLFF. The CDR3 nucleotides read TGTGCCTGGAGTGCGGGCACAGGGGCAACTAATGAAAAACTGTTTTTT. This chain connects TRBV30 to TRBJ1-4, with 7 bases identical to TRBD1. CDR1 GTSNPN and CDR2 SVGIG come from the germline V gene (reference sequence). Trimming cost V 1 base and J 0 bases; bases outside gene matches: 5. This CDR3 contains 16 residues.

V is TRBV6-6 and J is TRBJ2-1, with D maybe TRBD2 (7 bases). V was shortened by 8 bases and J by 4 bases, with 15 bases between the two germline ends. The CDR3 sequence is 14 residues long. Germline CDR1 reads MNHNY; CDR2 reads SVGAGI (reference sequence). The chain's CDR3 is CASGMAGAYNEQFF. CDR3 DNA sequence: TGTGCCAGCGGCATGGCGGGGGCGTACAATGAGCAGTTCTTC.

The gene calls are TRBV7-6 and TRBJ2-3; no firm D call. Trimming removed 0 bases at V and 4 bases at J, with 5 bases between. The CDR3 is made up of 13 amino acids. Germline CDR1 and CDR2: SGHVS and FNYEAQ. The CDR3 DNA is TGTGCCAGCAGCTTAGCGCCGGCAGATACGCAGTATTTT. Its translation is CASSLAPADTQYF.

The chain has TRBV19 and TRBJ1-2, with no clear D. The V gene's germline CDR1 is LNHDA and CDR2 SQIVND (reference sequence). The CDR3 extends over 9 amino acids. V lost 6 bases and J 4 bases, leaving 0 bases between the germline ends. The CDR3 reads CASSYGYTF. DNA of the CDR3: TGTGCCAGTAGCTATGGCTACACCTTC.

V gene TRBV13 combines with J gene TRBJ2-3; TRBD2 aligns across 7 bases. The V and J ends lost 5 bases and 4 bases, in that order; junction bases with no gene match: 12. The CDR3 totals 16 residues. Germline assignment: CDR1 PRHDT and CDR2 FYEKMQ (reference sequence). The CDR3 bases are TGTGCCAGCAGCGTACGGGGGGAGACGGTCCCAGATACGCAGTATTTT. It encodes CASSVRGETVPDTQYF.

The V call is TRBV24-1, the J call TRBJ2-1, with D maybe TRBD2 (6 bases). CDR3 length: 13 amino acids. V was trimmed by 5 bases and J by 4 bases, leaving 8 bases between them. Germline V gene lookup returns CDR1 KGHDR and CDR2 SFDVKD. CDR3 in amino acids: CATSAGTYNEQFF. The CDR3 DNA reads TGTGCCACCAGTGCCGGGACTTACAATGAGCAGTTCTTC.

This chain's CDR3 is CASSLLGQNTGELFF. The CDR3, as DNA: TGTGCCAGCAGTTTATTGGGACAGAACACCGGGGAGCTGTTTTTT. The J gene is TRBJ2-2, the V gene TRBV6-4; a weak D match, TRBD1 (6 bases). The V end was cut by 5 bases, the J end by 1 base, with 11 bases between. The CDR3 runs to 15 residues. Germline lookup yields CDR1 MRHNA and CDR2 SNTAGT.